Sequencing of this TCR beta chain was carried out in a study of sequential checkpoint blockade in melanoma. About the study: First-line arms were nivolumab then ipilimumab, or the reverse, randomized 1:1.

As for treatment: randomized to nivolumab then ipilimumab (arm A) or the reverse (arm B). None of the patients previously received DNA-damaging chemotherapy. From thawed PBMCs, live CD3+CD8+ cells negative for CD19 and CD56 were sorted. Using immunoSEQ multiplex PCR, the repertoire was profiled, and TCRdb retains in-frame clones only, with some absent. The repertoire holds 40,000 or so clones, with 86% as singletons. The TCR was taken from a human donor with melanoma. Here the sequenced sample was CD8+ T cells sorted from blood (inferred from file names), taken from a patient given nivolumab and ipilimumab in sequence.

CDR3 sequence: CASSTPDRALTDTQYF. The CDR3 DNA reads as TGTGCCAGTAGTACCCCGGACAGGGCTCTCACAGATACGCAGTATTTT. V and J are TRBV19 and TRBJ2-3; 8 nucleotides agree with TRBD1. V was clipped by 4 bases and J by 2 bases; unmatched bases: 8. Germline lookup yields CDR1 LNHDA and CDR2 SQIVND (reference sequence). This CDR3 region has 16 residues.